There are many counts of the clone carrying this TCR beta chain. The data were obtained in a study of regulatory T cells in long-lasting Graves disease. CDR3 size: 14 residues. Trimming pared 3 bases from V and 9 bases from J, leaving 15 bases between. iRepertoire HTBI primers and Arm-PCR of CDR3 regions built TCR beta libraries. One entry per CDR3 protein, called by TCRdb with MiXCR from the multiplex PCR reads. The data show fewer than 550,000 distinct CDR3 sequences, 15% to 20% seen once. Time point noted: newly diagnosed GD, antithyroid drugs for less than 3 months. RNA isolated from PBMCs was used to make the TCR library. These records were also assigned to another study, of T cells in Graves' hyperthyroidism and ophthalmopathy. That source notes: Separation of ophthalmopathy from stable hyperthyroidism was achieved by a 13 V-J model.

This specimen consisted of peripheral blood mononuclear cells (PBMCs), obtained at new diagnosis, from a patient treated with antithyroid drugs. The chain has TRBV12-3 or TRBV12-4 and TRBJ2-4; D is uncertain. The sequence derives from a woman aged 35-65 years with Graves disease. DNA of the CDR3: TGTGCCAGCAGTTTCCAAGGCCGTTCGGGCATTCAGTACTTC. Protein sequence: CASSFQGRSGIQYF.